This record covers a single T cell receptor (beta chain). The sample comes from a study of blood T cells in healthy people across ages. For the second PCR, which ran for about 7 to 11 cycles, a sample-barcoded 5' primer and a J-beta primer mix were used. CDR3-containing paired-end reads numbered at least 2.5 million in each sample. TCRdb re-called the 5' RACE reads through MiXCR, storing one row per CDR3 protein. Seen here are 780,000 or so distinct CDR3 sequences, roughly 25% observed once, and the top ten hold approximately 4%. With 4 bases removed from V and 4 bases from J, the gap between germline ends came to 4 bases. Per germline, CDR1 SQVTM and CDR2 ANQGSEA. The CDR3 is made up of 10 amino acids. Separately, the same data were catalogued under a study of T cells of mothers and their children.

The chain has TRBV29-1 and TRBJ1-1; D uncertain. The TCR originated in a boy younger than 18 in good health. Sequenced material: blood. For the CDR3, the DNA is TGCAGCGTTGGCTCCACTGAAGCTTTCTTT. It is translated as CSVGSTEAFF.